The clone carrying this T cell receptor beta chain showed up many times. The antigen remains undetermined. A junction end diverges from the germline sequence, so it may reflect a read error. 5'RACE template switching generated TCR cDNA, adding a universal primer site and UMIs. TCRdb recomputed calls from the 5' RACE reads with MiXCR, one row per CDR3 protein. This sample yields around 230,000 distinct CDR3 sequences, of which 6.5% to 7.5% are seen a single time; about 1% belongs to the top ten. These data are taken from a study of T cells after yellow fever vaccination. Study-wide results and limits: A secondary response was less intense yet reached its peak sooner, at day 5 versus 15.

The CDR3 contains 12 residues. CDR1 is MNHEY, CDR2 SVGEGT, per germline. The source is a man between 25 and 39 years old who received the YFV17D yellow fever vaccine. Specimen: CD4+ T cells sorted from PBMCs, collected on the day of the yellow fever booster vaccination. The chain joins TRBV6-2 or TRBV6-3 to TRBJ2-1; 13 nucleotides align to TRBD2. CDR3 DNA sequence: TGTGCCAGCAGTTACCCAGGACTAGCGGGGGTTTTC. Translation gives CASSYPGLAGVF.